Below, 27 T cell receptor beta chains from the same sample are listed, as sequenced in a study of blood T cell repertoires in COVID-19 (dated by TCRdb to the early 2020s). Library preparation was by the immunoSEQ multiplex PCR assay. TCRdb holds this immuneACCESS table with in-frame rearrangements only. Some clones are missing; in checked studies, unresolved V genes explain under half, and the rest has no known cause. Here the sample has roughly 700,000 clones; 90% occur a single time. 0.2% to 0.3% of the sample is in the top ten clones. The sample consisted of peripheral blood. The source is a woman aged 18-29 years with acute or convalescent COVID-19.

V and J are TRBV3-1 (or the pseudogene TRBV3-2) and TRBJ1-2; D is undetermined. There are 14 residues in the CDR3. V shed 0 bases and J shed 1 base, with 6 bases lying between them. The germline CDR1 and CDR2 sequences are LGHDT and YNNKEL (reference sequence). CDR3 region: CASSQEGVNYGYTF. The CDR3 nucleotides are TGTGCCAGCAGCCAAGAGGGAGTTAACTATGGCTACACCTTC.

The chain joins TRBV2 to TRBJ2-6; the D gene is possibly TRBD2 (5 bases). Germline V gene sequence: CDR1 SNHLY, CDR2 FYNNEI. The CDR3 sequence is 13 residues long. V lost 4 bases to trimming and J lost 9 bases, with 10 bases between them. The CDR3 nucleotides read TGTGCCAGCAGTGGACAAGGACTCAACGTCCTGACTTTC. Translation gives CASSGQGLNVLTF.

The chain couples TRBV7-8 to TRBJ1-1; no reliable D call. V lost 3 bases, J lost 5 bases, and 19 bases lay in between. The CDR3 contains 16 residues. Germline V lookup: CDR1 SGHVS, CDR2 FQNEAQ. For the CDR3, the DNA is TGTGCCAGCAGCTTCCTAGGTCCAGGAGGGATAACTGAAGCTTTCTTT. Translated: CASSFLGPGGITEAFF. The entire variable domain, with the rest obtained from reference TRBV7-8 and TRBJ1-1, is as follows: GAGVSQSPRYKVAKRGQDVALRCDPISGHVSLFWYQQALGQGPEFLTYFQNEAQLDKSGLPSDRFFAERPEGSVSTLKIQRTQQEDSAVYLCASSFLGPGGITEAFFGQGTRLTVV.

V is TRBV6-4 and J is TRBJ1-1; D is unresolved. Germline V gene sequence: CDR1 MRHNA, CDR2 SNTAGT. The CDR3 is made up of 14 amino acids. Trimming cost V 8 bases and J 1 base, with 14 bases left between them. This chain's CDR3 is CASPCRSGNTEAFF. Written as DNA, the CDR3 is TGTGCCAGCCCCTGCCGGTCGGGGAACACTGAAGCTTTCTTT.

The CDR3 nucleotides read TGTGCCAGCAGTTACGTCGGGCAGGGAGGGCAGCCCCAGCATTTT. Translating gives CASSYVGQGGQPQHF. This sequence joins TRBV6-2 or TRBV6-3 and TRBJ1-5, with D perhaps matching TRBD1 (5 bases). Germline V gene data show CDR1 as MNHEY and CDR2 as SVGEGT. This CDR3 is 15 amino acids long. Trimming took 2 bases from V and 7 from J, leaving 15 bases between them.

Written as DNA, the CDR3 is TGTGCCAGCAGCTTAGGAGGAAGGACTAGCGGGGGGCCCCCACGATACAATGAGCAGTTCTTC. It is translated as CASSLGGRTSGGPPRYNEQFF. The genes are TRBV7-8 and TRBJ2-1, with 14 bases that match TRBD2. The germline gives CDR1 SGHVS, CDR2 FQNEAQ. Unmatched junction bases numbered 15, after V lost 1 base and J lost 4 bases. The CDR3 covers 21 residues.

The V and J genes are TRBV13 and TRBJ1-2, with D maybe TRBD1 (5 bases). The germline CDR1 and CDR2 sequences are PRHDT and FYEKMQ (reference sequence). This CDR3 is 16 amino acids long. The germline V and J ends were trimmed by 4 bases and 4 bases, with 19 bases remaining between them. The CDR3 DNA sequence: TGTGCCAGCAGCTCAGAGGGACTTGGGGACGGCTATGGCTACACCTTC. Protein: CASSSEGLGDGYGYTF.

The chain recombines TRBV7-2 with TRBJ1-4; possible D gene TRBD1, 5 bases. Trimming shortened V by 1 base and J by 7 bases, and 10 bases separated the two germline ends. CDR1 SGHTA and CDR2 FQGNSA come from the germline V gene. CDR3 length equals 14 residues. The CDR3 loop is CASSLGGVIEKLFF. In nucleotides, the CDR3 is TGTGCCAGCAGCTTAGGGGGGGTAATTGAAAAACTGTTTTTT.

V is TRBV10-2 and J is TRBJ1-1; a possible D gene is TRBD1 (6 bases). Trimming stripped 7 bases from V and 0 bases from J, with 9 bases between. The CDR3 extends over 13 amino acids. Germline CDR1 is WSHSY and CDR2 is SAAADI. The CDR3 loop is CASMRTVNTEAFF. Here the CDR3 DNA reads TGCGCCAGCATGAGGACAGTGAACACTGAAGCTTTCTTT.

In nucleotides, the CDR3 is TGCGCCAGCAGCGCCGGAGCCAGCTCTGGAAACACCATATATTTT. The encoded protein is CASSAGASSGNTIYF. The chain links TRBV5-1 to TRBJ1-3; the D is unclear. The germline V gene encodes CDR1 SGHRS and CDR2 YFSETQ. This CDR3 contains 15 residues. V was shortened by 4 bases and J by 0 bases, with 11 bases between the two germline ends.

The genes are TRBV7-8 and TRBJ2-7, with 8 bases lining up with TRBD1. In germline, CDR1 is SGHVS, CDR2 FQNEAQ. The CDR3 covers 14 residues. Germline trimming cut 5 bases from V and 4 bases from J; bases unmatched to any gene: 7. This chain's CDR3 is CASSRGTGVYEQYF. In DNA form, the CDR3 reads TGTGCCAGCAGCCGAGGGACAGGAGTATACGAGCAGTACTTC.

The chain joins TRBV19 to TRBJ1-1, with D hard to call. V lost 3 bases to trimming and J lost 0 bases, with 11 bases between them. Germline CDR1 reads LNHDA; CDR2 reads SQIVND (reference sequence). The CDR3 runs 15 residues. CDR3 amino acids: CASSIRRRLNTEAFF. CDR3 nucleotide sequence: TGTGCCAGTAGTATTCGGCGGCGGCTGAACACTGAAGCTTTCTTT.

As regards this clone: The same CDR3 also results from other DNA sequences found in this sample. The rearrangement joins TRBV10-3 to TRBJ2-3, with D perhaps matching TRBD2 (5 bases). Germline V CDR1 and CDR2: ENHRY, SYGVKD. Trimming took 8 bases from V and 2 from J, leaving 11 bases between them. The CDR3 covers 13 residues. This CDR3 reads CAIRGLATDTQYF. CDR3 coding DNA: TGTGCCATCCGCGGACTCGCCACAGATACGCAGTATTTT.

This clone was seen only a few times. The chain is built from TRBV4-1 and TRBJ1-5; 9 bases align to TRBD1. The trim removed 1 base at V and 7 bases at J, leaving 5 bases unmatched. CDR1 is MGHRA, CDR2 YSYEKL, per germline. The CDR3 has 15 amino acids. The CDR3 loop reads CASSQVGQGYQPQHF. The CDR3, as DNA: TGCGCCAGCAGCCAAGTAGGACAGGGGTACCAGCCCCAGCATTTT.

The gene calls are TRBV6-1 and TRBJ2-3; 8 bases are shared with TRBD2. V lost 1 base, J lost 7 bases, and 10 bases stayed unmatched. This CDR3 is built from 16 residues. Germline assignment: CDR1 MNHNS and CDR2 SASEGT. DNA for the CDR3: TGTGCCAGCAGTGAAGGGGTGGGACTAGATGGAAATACGCAGTATTTT. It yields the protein CASSEGVGLDGNTQYF.

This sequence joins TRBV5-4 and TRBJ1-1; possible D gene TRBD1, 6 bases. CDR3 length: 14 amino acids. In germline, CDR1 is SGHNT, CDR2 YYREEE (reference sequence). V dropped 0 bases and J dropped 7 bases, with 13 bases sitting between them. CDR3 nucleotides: TGTGCCAGCAGCTTGGTACCAGGGGCAAGTGAAGCTTTCTTT. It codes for CASSLVPGASEAFF.

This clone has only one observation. The CDR3 DNA sequence: TGTGCCACCAGCAGAGGGGGACTGTATGGCTACACCTTC. It translates to CATSRGGLYGYTF. The chain uses TRBV15 and TRBJ1-2; tentative D call: TRBD1 (5 bases). V shed 1 base and J shed 5 bases, with 8 bases lying between them. Germline lookup yields CDR1 LNHNV and CDR2 YYDKDF (reference sequence). The CDR3 sequence is 13 residues long.

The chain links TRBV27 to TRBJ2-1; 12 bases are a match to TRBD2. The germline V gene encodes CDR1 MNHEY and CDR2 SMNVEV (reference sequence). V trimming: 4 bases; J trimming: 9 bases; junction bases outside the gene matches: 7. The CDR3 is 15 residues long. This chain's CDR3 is CASSYPSGGVVEQFF. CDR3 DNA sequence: TGTGCCAGCAGTTACCCTAGCGGGGGGGTTGTTGAGCAGTTCTTC.

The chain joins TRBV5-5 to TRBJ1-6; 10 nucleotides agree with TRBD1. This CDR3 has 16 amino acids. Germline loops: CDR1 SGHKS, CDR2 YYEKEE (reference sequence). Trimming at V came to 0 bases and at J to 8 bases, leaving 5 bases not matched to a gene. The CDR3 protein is CASSLVTGTGDSPLHF. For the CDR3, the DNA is TGTGCCAGCAGCTTGGTCACCGGGACAGGGGATTCACCCCTCCACTTT.

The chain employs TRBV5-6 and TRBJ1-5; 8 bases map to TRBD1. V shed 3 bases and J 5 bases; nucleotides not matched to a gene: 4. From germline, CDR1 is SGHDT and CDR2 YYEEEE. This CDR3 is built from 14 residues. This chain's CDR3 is CASSWGTGHQPQHF. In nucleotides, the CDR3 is TGTGCCAGCAGCTGGGGGACAGGCCATCAGCCCCAGCATTTT.

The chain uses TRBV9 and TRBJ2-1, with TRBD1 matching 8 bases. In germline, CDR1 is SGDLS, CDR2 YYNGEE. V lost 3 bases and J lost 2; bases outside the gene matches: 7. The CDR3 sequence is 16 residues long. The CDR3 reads CASSGETGEAYNEQFF. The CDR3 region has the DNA TGTGCCAGCAGCGGGGAGACAGGGGAGGCCTACAATGAGCAGTTCTTC.

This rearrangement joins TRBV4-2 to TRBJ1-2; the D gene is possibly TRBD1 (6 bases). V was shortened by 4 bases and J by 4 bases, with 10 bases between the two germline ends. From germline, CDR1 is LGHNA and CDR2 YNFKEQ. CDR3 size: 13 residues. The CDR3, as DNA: TGTGCCAGCAGCCCTCAGGGGAGCTATGGCTACACCTTC. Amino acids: CASSPQGSYGYTF.

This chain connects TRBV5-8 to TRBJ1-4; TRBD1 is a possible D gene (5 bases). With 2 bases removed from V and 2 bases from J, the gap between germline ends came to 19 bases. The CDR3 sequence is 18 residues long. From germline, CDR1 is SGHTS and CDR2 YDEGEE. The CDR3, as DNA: TGTGCCAGCAGCTTAGGTTCAGCTGTAGGGGTCACTAATGAAAAACTGTTTTTT. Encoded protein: CASSLGSAVGVTNEKLFF.

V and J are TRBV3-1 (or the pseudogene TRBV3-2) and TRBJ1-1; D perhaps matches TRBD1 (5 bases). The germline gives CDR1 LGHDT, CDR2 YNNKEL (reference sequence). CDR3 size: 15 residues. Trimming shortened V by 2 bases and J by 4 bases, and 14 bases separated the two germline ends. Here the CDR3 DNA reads TGTGCCAGCAGCCAAATGACCCCCCAGGGCACTGAAGCTTTCTTT. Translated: CASSQMTPQGTEAFF.

CDR3 protein: CASSSPGLSMMQFF. The CDR3, as DNA: TGTGCCAGCAGCTCACCGGGACTCTCAATGATGCAGTTCTTC. The chain carries TRBV7-6 and TRBJ2-1; TRBD2 is a possible D gene (6 bases). The ends were cut back, 4 bases at V and 12 bases at J, with 19 bases in the middle. This CDR3 is built from 14 residues. In germline, CDR1 is SGHVS, CDR2 FNYEAQ.

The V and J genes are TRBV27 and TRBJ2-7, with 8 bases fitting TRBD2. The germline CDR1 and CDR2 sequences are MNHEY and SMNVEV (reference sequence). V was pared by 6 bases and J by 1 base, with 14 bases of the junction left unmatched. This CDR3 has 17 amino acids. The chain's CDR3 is CASRTRPAGGPSYEQYF. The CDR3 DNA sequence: TGTGCCAGCAGAACAAGACCGGCGGGGGGCCCGTCCTACGAGCAGTACTTC.

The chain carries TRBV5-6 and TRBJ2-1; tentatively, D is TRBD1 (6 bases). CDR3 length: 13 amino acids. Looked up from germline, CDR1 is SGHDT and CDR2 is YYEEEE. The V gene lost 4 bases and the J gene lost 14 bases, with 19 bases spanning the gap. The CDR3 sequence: CASSPDGKKGEFF. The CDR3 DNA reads TGTGCCAGCAGCCCGGACGGCAAGAAGGGGGAGTTCTTC.